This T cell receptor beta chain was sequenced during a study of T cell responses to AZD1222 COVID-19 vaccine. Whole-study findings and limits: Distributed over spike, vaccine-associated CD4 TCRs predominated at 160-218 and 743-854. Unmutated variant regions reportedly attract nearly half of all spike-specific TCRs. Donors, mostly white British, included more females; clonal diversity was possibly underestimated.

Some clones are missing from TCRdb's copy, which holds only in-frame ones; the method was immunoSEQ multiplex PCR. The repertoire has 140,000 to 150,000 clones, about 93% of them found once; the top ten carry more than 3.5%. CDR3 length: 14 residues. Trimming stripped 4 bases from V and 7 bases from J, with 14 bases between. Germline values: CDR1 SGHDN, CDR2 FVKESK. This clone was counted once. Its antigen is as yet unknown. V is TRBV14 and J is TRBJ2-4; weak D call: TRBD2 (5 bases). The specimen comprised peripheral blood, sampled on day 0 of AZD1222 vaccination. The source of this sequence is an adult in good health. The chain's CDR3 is CASSPPGVRNIQYF. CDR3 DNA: TGTGCCAGCAGCCCGCCCGGGGTCCGGAACATTCAGTACTTC.